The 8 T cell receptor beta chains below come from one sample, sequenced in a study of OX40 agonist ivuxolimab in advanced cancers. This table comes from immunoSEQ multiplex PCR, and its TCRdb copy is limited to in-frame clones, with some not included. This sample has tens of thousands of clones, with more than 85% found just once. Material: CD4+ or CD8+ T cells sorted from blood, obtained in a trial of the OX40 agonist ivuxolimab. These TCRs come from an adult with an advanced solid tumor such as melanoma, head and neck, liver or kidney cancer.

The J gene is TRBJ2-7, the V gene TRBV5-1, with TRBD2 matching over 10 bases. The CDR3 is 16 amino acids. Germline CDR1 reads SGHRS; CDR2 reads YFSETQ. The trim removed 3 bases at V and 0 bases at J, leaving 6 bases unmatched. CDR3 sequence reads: CASSYTSGTSSYEQYF. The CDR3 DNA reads TGCGCCAGCAGCTATACTAGCGGGACGAGCTCCTACGAGCAGTACTTC.

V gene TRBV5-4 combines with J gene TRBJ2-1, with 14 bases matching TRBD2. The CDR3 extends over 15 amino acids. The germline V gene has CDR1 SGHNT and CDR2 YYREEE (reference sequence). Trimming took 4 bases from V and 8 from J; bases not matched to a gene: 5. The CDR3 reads CASSRGTSGSYEQFF. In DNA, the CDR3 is TGTGCCAGCAGCCGGGGGACTAGCGGGAGTTATGAGCAGTTCTTC.

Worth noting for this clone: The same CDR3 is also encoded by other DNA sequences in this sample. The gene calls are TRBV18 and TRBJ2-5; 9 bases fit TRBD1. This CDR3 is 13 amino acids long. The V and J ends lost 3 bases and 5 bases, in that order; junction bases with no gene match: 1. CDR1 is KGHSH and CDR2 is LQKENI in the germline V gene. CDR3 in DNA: TGTGCCAGCTCACCGGGACAGGGCGAGACCCAGTACTTC. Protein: CASSPGQGETQYF.

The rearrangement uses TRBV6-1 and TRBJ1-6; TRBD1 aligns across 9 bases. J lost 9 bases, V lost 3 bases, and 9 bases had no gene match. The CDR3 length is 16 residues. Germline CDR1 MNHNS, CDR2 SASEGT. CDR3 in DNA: TGTGCCAGCAGTGAGGCGAGTGGACAGGGGAGTTCACCCCTCCACTTT. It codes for CASSEASGQGSSPLHF.

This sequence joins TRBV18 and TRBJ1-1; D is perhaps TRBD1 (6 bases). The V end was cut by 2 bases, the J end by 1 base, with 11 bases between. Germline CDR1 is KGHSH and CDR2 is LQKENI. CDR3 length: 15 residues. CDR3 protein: CASSPTRGANTEAFF. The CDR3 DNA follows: TGTGCCAGCTCACCAACGAGGGGGGCGAACACTGAAGCTTTCTTT. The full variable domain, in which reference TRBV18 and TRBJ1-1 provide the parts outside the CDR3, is NAGVMQNPRHLVRRRGQEARLRCSPMKGHSHVYWYRQLPEEGLKFMVYLQKENIIDESGMPKERFSAEFPKEGPSILRIQQVVRGDSAAYFCASSPTRGANTEAFFGQGTRLTVV.

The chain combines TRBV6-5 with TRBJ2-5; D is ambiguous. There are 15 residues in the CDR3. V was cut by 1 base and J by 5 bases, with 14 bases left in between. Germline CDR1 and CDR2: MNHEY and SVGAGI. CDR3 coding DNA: TGTGCCAGCAGTTACTTGGGTTTGAATCCGGAGACCCAGTACTTC. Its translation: CASSYLGLNPETQYF.

DNA for the CDR3: TGTGCCAGCAGACGGACAGGGGTCACCGGGGAGCTGTTTTTT. Amino acid sequence: CASRRTGVTGELFF. The chain is built from TRBV25-1 and TRBJ2-2; the match to TRBD1 covers 9 bases. V lost 6 bases and J lost 4; bases outside the gene matches: 3. The CDR3 consists of 14 residues. In germline, CDR1 is MGHDK, CDR2 SYGVNS.

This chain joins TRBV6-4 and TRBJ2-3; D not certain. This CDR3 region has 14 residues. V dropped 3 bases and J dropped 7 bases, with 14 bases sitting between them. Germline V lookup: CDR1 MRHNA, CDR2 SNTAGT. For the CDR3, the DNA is TGTGCCAGCAGTGAGGACGAGACTTCGAATACGCAGTATTTT. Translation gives CASSEDETSNTQYF.